These 28 T cell receptor beta chains were sequenced from one sample in a study of cytomegalovirus exposure and HLA in healthy donors. PCR employed 60 Vbeta and 13 Jbeta primers. The method was immunoSEQ multiplex PCR; TCRdb's version includes in-frame clones alone and lacks a portion of them. The sample lists approximately 150,000 clones, approximately 78% occurring once. The sequenced sample was PBMCs. The receptors shown here come from a woman aged 18-29 years in good health and CMV-seropositive.

J is TRBJ1-4 and V is TRBV9; 8 nucleotides align to TRBD1. This CDR3 spans 16 amino acids. Germline V gene lookup returns CDR1 SGDLS and CDR2 YYNGEE. The J segment lost 6 bases and the V segment lost 0 bases, leaving 7 bases of the junction unmatched. This CDR3 reads CASSVAAGQDDEKLFF. In DNA form, the CDR3 reads TGTGCCAGCAGCGTAGCCGCGGGACAGGACGATGAAAAACTGTTTTTT.

This clone appeared once. The chain recombines TRBV19 with TRBJ2-7; the D gene is possibly TRBD1 (5 bases). There are 18 residues in the CDR3. Looked up from germline, CDR1 is LNHDA and CDR2 is SQIVND (reference sequence). The V end lost 2 bases, the J end lost 3 bases, and 23 bases lay between the germline ends. This chain's CDR3 is CASSIRLMAPGNYYEQYF. Here the CDR3 DNA reads TGTGCCAGTAGTATAAGACTTATGGCGCCAGGGAATTACTACGAGCAGTACTTC.

The gene calls are TRBV6-1 and TRBJ2-3; D gene unclear. V was clipped by 3 bases and J by 6 bases, with 4 bases between them. Per the germline V gene, CDR1 is MNHNS and CDR2 is SASEGT. The CDR3 consists of 11 residues. The CDR3 is CASSEADTQYF. The CDR3 DNA sequence: TGTGCCAGCAGTGAGGCTGATACGCAGTATTTT.

The genes are TRBV7-6 and TRBJ2-7, with D possibly TRBD2 on 6 matching bases. The CDR3 is 15 residues long. Germline CDR1 and CDR2: SGHVS and FNYEAQ. V lost 6 bases and J 4 bases, leaving 19 bases between the germline ends. CDR3 in amino acids: CASSSGPGGGYEQYF. CDR3 sequence (DNA): TGTGCCAGCAGTAGCGGTCCCGGGGGAGGATACGAGCAGTACTTC.

The chain uses TRBV5-6 and TRBJ2-3; tentatively, D is TRBD1 (6 bases). This CDR3 has 16 amino acids. CDR1 SGHDT and CDR2 YYEEEE come from the germline V gene. V was pared by 0 bases and J by 2 bases, with 13 bases between. CDR3: CASSLATQGFTDTQYF. Here the CDR3 DNA reads TGTGCCAGCAGCTTGGCCACCCAGGGGTTCACAGATACGCAGTATTTT.

This chain connects TRBV6-1 to TRBJ2-2; 9 bases line up with TRBD2. CDR1 and CDR2 from the germline V gene are MNHNS and SASEGT. After removal of 5 bases from V and 7 bases from J, the junction contained 5 bases not matched to a gene. The CDR3 runs to 14 residues. CDR3 in amino acids: CASSLRGGDGELFF. The CDR3 DNA sequence: TGTGCCAGCAGTTTGCGGGGGGGTGACGGGGAGCTGTTTTTT.

The chain employs TRBV28 and TRBJ2-5; 12 bases agree with TRBD1. V lost 6 bases and J lost 5; bases outside the gene matches: 7. Germline-derived CDR1 and CDR2 are MDHEN and SYDVKM. The CDR3 is 15 residues long. Here the CDR3 DNA reads TGTGCCAGCAGCCCCCCGGGACAGGGGGCCGAGACCCAGTACTTC. This encodes CASSPPGQGAETQYF.

The chain employs TRBV4-1 and TRBJ1-6; D is undetermined. This CDR3 region has 15 residues. V lost 5 bases and J 4 bases, leaving 12 bases between the germline ends. CDR1 and CDR2 (germline): MGHRA, YSYEKL. CDR3: CASSKASIYNSPLHF. The CDR3 DNA sequence: TGCGCCAGCAGCAAAGCCAGTATTTATAATTCACCCCTCCACTTT.

This clone appeared a single time. This sequence joins TRBV9 and TRBJ2-7; D unclear. The germline CDR1 and CDR2 sequences are SGDLS and YYNGEE. The germline V and J ends were trimmed by 3 bases and 1 base, with 8 bases remaining between them. The CDR3 runs 13 residues. The CDR3 region is CASSAHGSYEQYF. The CDR3 nucleotides read TGTGCCAGCAGCGCCCACGGTTCCTACGAGCAGTACTTC.

This sequence joins TRBV19 and TRBJ2-3, with 7 bases fitting TRBD2. The CDR3 sequence is 16 residues long. With V trimmed by 6 bases and J by 3 bases, 12 bases remained unmatched. The V gene's germline CDR1 is LNHDA and CDR2 SQIVND (reference sequence). The CDR3 protein is CASSRLAALGTDTQYF. In DNA form, the CDR3 reads TGTGCCAGTAGCCGACTAGCCGCCCTGGGGACAGATACGCAGTATTTT.

This clone came up a few times. The chain combines TRBV6-5 with TRBJ1-3; no clear D. The CDR3 is 14 amino acids. CDR1 is MNHEY and CDR2 is SVGAGI in the germline V gene. Trimming took off 5 bases at V and 2 bases at J, with 10 bases between the two ends. CDR3 in DNA: TGTGCCAGCAGTCCGGACTGGACTGGAAACACCATATATTTT. It encodes CASSPDWTGNTIYF.

V gene TRBV28 combines with J gene TRBJ1-3; D is unresolved. Per germline, CDR1 MDHEN and CDR2 SYDVKM. The ends were cut back, 4 bases at V and 4 bases at J, with 2 bases in the middle. The length of the CDR3 is 11 residues. The CDR3 DNA follows: TGTGCCAGCAGTTCGGGAAACACCATATATTTT. Encoded protein: CASSSGNTIYF.

This clone appeared once. This chain's CDR3 is CASRTDREPEAFF. CDR3 sequence (DNA): TGTGCCAGCAGAACGGACAGAGAGCCTGAAGCTTTCTTT. The V and J genes are TRBV5-4 and TRBJ1-1; TRBD1 might be the D (6 bases). There are 13 residues in the CDR3. V shed 5 bases and J shed 6 bases, with 14 bases lying between them. CDR1 and CDR2 from the germline V gene are SGHNT and YYREEE (reference sequence).

This chain uses TRBV6-5 with TRBJ1-1; possibly TRBD1 for D (6 bases). The ends were cut back, 1 base at V and 5 bases at J, with 17 bases in the middle. CDR1 is MNHEY and CDR2 is SVGAGI in the germline V gene. This CDR3 is 16 amino acids long. Here the CDR3 DNA reads TGTGCCAGCAGTTACTTGGGGCAGGGGTGGGGTACTGAAGCTTTCTTT. Residues: CASSYLGQGWGTEAFF.

The CDR3 sequence is CASSSVQYNEQFF. The CDR3 DNA is TGTGCCAGCAGCTCGGTGCAATACAATGAGCAGTTCTTC. The chain is built from TRBV5-4 and TRBJ2-1; unclear D gene. Germline V gene data show CDR1 as SGHNT and CDR2 as YYREEE (reference sequence). The CDR3 sequence is 13 residues long. V lost 3 bases and J 4 bases, leaving 8 bases between the germline ends.

Written as DNA, the CDR3 is TGTGCCTGGAAGGAGGTCTCCGAGCAGTACTTC. Amino acids: CAWKEVSEQYF. The V and J genes are TRBV30 and TRBJ2-7; tentative D call: TRBD2 (5 bases). CDR1 is GTSNPN and CDR2 is SVGIG in the germline V gene (reference sequence). The CDR3 runs to 11 residues. Trimming removed 4 bases at V and 6 bases at J, with 10 bases between.

This rearrangement joins TRBV19 to TRBJ1-1, with 7 bases fitting TRBD1. Germline trimming cut 5 bases from V and 3 bases from J; bases unmatched to any gene: 6. The germline V gene has CDR1 LNHDA and CDR2 SQIVND (reference sequence). This CDR3 is built from 14 residues. The CDR3 DNA sequence: TGTGCCAGTAGTCCGGAAGACAGGGACACTGAAGCTTTCTTT. Translated, it gives CASSPEDRDTEAFF.

This rearrangement joins TRBV7-8 to TRBJ2-1; D perhaps matches TRBD2 (6 bases). Germline values: CDR1 SGHVS, CDR2 FQNEAQ. Between the trimmed V and J ends, which lost 1 base and 14 bases, there was a span of 15 bases. CDR3 length equals 13 residues. CDR3 in amino acids: CASSLDLSREEFF. CDR3 DNA: TGTGCCAGCAGCTTAGATCTCAGCAGGGAGGAGTTCTTC.

This chain connects TRBV5-5 to TRBJ1-2; TRBD1 aligns across 9 bases. This CDR3 has 15 amino acids. CDR1 is SGHKS and CDR2 is YYEKEE in the germline V gene (reference sequence). The V gene end was trimmed by 4 bases and the J gene end by 3 bases; junction bases not matched to a gene: 7. CDR3 protein: CASSGRQGEHYGYTF. The CDR3 DNA reads as TGTGCCAGCAGCGGTCGACAGGGGGAACACTATGGCTACACCTTC.

V gene TRBV30 combines with J gene TRBJ1-1; maybe TRBD1 (5 bases). The germline V and J ends were trimmed by 2 bases and 4 bases, with 8 bases remaining between them. This CDR3 region has 12 residues. Germline-derived CDR1 and CDR2 are GTSNPN and SVGIG (reference sequence). The CDR3 spells CAWSRGSTEAFF. The CDR3 DNA reads as TGTGCCTGGAGTAGGGGAAGCACTGAAGCTTTCTTT. Drawing the rest from reference TRBV30 and TRBJ1-1, the complete variable domain is SQTIHQWPATLVQPVGSPLSLECTVEGTSNPNLYWYRQAAGRGLQLLFYSVGIGQISSEVPQNLSASRPQDRQFILSSKKLLLSDSGFYLCAWSRGSTEAFFGQGTRLTVV.

The count of this clone is one. CDR3 coding DNA: TGTGCCAGCGGACACTCTAATTCACCCCTCCACTTT. Residues: CASGHSNSPLHF. The chain joins TRBV9 to TRBJ1-6, with D possibly matching TRBD1 (5 bases). Germline CDR1 and CDR2: SGDLS and YYNGEE. This CDR3 is built from 12 residues. Trimming removed 7 bases at V and 6 bases at J, with 8 bases between.

The chain combines TRBV2 with TRBJ2-3, with 7 bases fitting TRBD2. Germline V lookup: CDR1 SNHLY, CDR2 FYNNEI. The CDR3 consists of 15 residues. V lost 3 bases and J lost 6; bases outside the gene matches: 9. CDR3 amino acids: CASSDAAGNGDTQYF. The CDR3 DNA follows: TGTGCCAGCAGTGATGCAGCGGGGAACGGCGATACGCAGTATTTT.

The chain carries TRBV7-9 and TRBJ2-5, with 7 bases identical to TRBD2. CDR3 length: 18 residues. Per germline, CDR1 SEHNR and CDR2 FQNEAQ (reference sequence). V was pared by 1 base and J by 3 bases, with 14 bases of the junction left unmatched. CDR3 loop: CASSLGGRGLGGKETQYF. In nucleotides, the CDR3 is TGTGCCAGCAGCTTAGGTGGCCGAGGACTAGGAGGGAAAGAGACCCAGTACTTC.

This clone was recorded a few times. The gene calls are TRBV13 and TRBJ2-5, with a weak D call TRBD2 (6 bases). CDR1 PRHDT and CDR2 FYEKMQ come from the germline V gene (reference sequence). The ends were cut back, 5 bases at V and 2 bases at J, with 15 bases in the middle. This CDR3 is 15 amino acids long. Written as DNA, the CDR3 is TGTGCCAGCAGCGAGGCGGGACTTAATCAAGAGACCCAGTACTTC. Translating it yields CASSEAGLNQETQYF.

The genes are TRBV5-4 and TRBJ2-7; D unclear. The ends were cut back, 0 bases at V and 3 bases at J, with 4 bases in the middle. Germline V gene data show CDR1 as SGHNT and CDR2 as YYREEE (reference sequence). This CDR3 has 12 residues. This CDR3 reads CASSLERYEQYF. The CDR3 DNA sequence: TGTGCCAGCAGCTTGGAGCGCTACGAGCAGTACTTC. The full variable domain, its missing parts supplied by reference TRBV5-4 and TRBJ2-7, is ETGVTQSPTHLIKTRGQQVTLRCSSQSGHNTVSWYQQALGQGPQFIFQYYREEENGRGNFPPRFSGLQFPNYSSELNVNALELDDSALYLCASSLERYEQYFGPGTRLTVT.

The chain has TRBV18 and TRBJ1-2; weak D call: TRBD1 (6 bases). The V and J ends lost 2 bases and 4 bases respectively, with 14 bases between them. Germline values: CDR1 KGHSH, CDR2 LQKENI. The CDR3 is 15 residues long. The CDR3 is CASSPTPQGGYGYTF. As DNA, the CDR3 is TGTGCCAGCTCACCAACCCCACAGGGCGGCTATGGCTACACCTTC.

The CDR3 DNA is TGCGCCAGCAGCTCGTCAGTGAACACTGAAGCTTTCTTT. Its translation is CASSSSVNTEAFF. V is TRBV5-1 and J is TRBJ1-1; D is undetermined. The CDR3 contains 13 residues. Germline V gene data show CDR1 as SGHRS and CDR2 as YFSETQ. Trimming shortened V by 3 bases and J by 0 bases, and 6 bases separated the two germline ends.

This clone occurred a few times. This rearrangement joins TRBV28 to TRBJ1-2, with TRBD1 matching 12 bases. Trimming took 7 bases from V and 8 from J; bases not matched to a gene: 8. The germline V gene has CDR1 MDHEN and CDR2 SYDVKM. The CDR3 contains 14 residues. In DNA form, the CDR3 reads TGTGCCAGCACAGGGACAGGGGGCCCTCGGGGCTACACCTTC. Amino acids: CASTGTGGPRGYTF.